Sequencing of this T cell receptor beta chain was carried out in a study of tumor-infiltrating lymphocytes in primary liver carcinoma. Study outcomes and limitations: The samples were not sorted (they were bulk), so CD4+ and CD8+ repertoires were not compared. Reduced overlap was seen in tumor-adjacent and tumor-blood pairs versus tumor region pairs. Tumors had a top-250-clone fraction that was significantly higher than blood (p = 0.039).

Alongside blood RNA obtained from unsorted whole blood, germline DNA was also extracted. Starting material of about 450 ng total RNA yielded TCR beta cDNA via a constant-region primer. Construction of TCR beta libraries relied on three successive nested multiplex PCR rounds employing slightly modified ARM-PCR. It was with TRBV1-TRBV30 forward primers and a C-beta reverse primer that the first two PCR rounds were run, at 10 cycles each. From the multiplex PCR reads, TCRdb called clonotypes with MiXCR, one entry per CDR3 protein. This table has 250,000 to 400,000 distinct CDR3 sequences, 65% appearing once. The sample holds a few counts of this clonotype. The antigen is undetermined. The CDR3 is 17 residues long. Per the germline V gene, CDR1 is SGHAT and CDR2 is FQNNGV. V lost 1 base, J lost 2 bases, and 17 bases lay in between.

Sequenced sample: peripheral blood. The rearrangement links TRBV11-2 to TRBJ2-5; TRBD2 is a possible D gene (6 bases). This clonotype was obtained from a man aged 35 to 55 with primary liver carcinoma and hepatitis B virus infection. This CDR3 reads CASSLGVSGGAQETQYF. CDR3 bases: TGTGCCAGCAGCTTAGGGGTTAGCGGAGGGGCTCAAGAGACCCAGTACTTC.